This is a list of T cell receptor beta chains from one sample in a study of T cell responses to AZD1222 COVID-19 vaccine. TCRdb keeps only in-frame clones here, not all; method: immunoSEQ multiplex PCR. The sample has 75,000 to 90,000 clones, roughly 90% seen once. Source: peripheral blood, taken 28 days after the second AZD1222 dose. The receptor set was obtained from an adult who received the AZD1222 COVID-19 vaccine. Both conserved end residues are part of each CDR3. Fields, in order: CDR3 protein, CDR3 DNA, CDR3 length, J gene, clone size, D gene, V gene. The D gene is left open where the match is weak. Part of the rows lack a size; the others show once, few, many or a class for expanded clones.

CDR3: CASSGSLETQYF
DNA: TGCGCCAGCAGCGGGAGTCTGGAGACCCAGTACTTC
length: 12
J: TRBJ2-5
size: .
D: .
V: TRBV5-1

CDR3: CASSLTGGVMAEAFF
DNA: TGTGCCAGCAGCTTGACAGGGGGGGTTATGGCTGAAGCTTTCTTT
length: 15
J: TRBJ1-1
size: .
D: TRBD1
V: TRBV11-1

CDR3: CASSQDSSQAGNTIYF
DNA: TGTGCCAGCAGCCAAGATTCGTCCCAGGCTGGAAACACCATATATTTT
length: 16
J: TRBJ1-3
size: .
D: .
V: TRBV4-2

CDR3: CASSEFTLNTEAFF
DNA: TGTGCCAGCAGTGAATTCACGTTGAACACTGAAGCTTTCTTT
length: 14
J: TRBJ1-1
size: .
D: .
V: TRBV6-1

CDR3: CASTLAGYNEQFF
DNA: TGCGCCAGCACCCTAGCGGGCTACAATGAGCAGTTCTTC
length: 13
J: TRBJ2-1
size: .
D: TRBD2
V: TRBV5-1

CDR3: CASSLDRNQPQHF
DNA: TGTGCCAGCAGCTTGGACAGGAATCAGCCCCAGCATTTT
length: 13
J: TRBJ1-5
size: .
D: TRBD1
V: TRBV11-2

CDR3: CASSQDWREWEQYF
DNA: TGTGCCAGCAGCCAAGATTGGCGGGAGTGGGAGCAGTACTTC
length: 14
J: TRBJ2-7
size: .
D: TRBD2
V: TRBV14

CDR3: CASSLKGRGEQYF
DNA: TGCGCCAGCAGCTTGAAGGGACGGGGCGAGCAGTACTTC
length: 13
J: TRBJ2-7
size: few
D: .
V: TRBV5-1

CDR3: CASSPAETGYGYTF
DNA: TGTGCCAGCAGCCCCGCCGAGACGGGGTATGGCTACACCTTC
length: 14
J: TRBJ1-2
size: once
D: .
V: TRBV7-2

CDR3: CASSESWDKSNSYNEQFF
DNA: TGTGCCAGCAGTGAGTCCTGGGACAAATCCAACTCCTACAATGAGCAGTTCTTC
length: 18
J: TRBJ2-1
size: .
D: .
V: TRBV25-1

CDR3: CASSYAGLAYEQYF
DNA: TGTGCCAGCAGTTACGCTGGACTAGCTTACGAGCAGTACTTC
length: 14
J: TRBJ2-7
size: few
D: TRBD2
V: TRBV6-2/TRBV6-3

CDR3: CSVEVAAGEGQPQHF
DNA: TGCAGCGTTGAAGTTGCAGCGGGAGAGGGTCAGCCCCAGCATTTT
length: 15
J: TRBJ1-5
size: .
D: .
V: TRBV29-1

CDR3: CASSQEPGLAGGETGELFF
DNA: TGTGCCAGCAGCCAAGAGCCGGGACTAGCGGGAGGAGAAACCGGGGAGCTGTTTTTT
length: 19
J: TRBJ2-2
size: .
D: TRBD2
V: TRBV4-2

CDR3: CASSSSGQGFSGNTIYF
DNA: TGTGCCAGCAGCTCGTCGGGACAGGGATTTTCTGGAAACACCATATATTTT
length: 17
J: TRBJ1-3
size: .
D: TRBD1
V: TRBV7-9

CDR3: CASSPTGGDTEAFF
DNA: TGTGCCAGCAGTCCGACAGGAGGGGACACTGAAGCTTTCTTT
length: 14
J: TRBJ1-1
size: .
D: .
V: TRBV7-9

CDR3: CATSRDYLRGGEQYF
DNA: TGTGCCACCAGCAGAGATTATTTACGGGGTGGCGAGCAGTACTTC
length: 15
J: TRBJ2-7
size: once
D: .
V: TRBV15

CDR3: CASSYSIQRMGGRSVETQYF
DNA: TGTGCCAGCAGTTACTCGATACAGCGAATGGGCGGGAGGTCGGTAGAGACCCAGTACTTC
length: 20
J: TRBJ2-5
size: .
D: TRBD2
V: TRBV6-2/TRBV6-3

CDR3: CASRGQGGTEAFF
DNA: TGTGCCAGCAGGGGACAGGGTGGTACTGAAGCTTTCTTT
length: 13
J: TRBJ1-1
size: .
D: TRBD1
V: TRBV2

CDR3: CASSPNPRTQYF
DNA: TGTGCCAGCAGCCCCAACCCCCGCACGCAGTATTTT
length: 12
J: TRBJ2-3
size: few
D: .
V: TRBV6-1

CDR3: CASGRQLAGGYEQYF
DNA: TGTGCTAGTGGGCGACAACTAGCGGGAGGCTACGAGCAGTACTTC
length: 15
J: TRBJ2-7
size: .
D: TRBD2
V: TRBV12-5

CDR3: CASSLVRASGSSYEQYF
DNA: TGTGCCAGCAGCTTAGTTAGGGCTAGCGGGAGCTCCTACGAGCAGTACTTC
length: 17
J: TRBJ2-7
size: .
D: TRBD2
V: TRBV7-8

CDR3: CSVRASEAFF
DNA: TGCAGCGTCCGAGCGTCTGAAGCTTTCTTT
length: 10
J: TRBJ1-1
size: .
D: .
V: TRBV29-1